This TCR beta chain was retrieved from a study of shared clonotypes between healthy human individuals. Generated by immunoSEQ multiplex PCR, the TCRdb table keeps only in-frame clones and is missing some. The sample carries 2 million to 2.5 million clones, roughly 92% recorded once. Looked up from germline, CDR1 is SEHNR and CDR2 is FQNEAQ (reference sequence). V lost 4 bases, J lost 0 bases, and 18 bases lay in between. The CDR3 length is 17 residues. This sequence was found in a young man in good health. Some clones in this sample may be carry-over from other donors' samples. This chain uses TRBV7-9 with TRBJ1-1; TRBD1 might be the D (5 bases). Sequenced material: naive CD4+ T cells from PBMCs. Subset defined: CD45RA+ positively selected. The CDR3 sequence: CASSSPYPTTVNTEAFF. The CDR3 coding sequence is TGTGCCAGCAGCTCCCCCTATCCCACGACAGTGAACACTGAAGCTTTCTTT. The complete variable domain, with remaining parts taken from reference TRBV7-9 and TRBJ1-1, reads DTGVSQNPRHKITKRGQNVTFRCDPISEHNRLYWYRQTLGQGPEFLTYFQNEAQLEKSRLLSDRFSAERPKGSFSTLEIQRTEQGDSAMYLCASSSPYPTTVNTEAFFGQGTRLTVV.